This entry lists 26 T cell receptor beta chains sequenced from one sample in a study of CD8 T cells in ankylosing spondylitis. TCRdb reanalysed the 5' RACE reads using MiXCR and keeps one entry per CDR3 protein. The sample carries about 340,000 distinct CDR3 sequences, 14% to 15% recorded once. The material sequenced was blood, either unsorted or a sorted T cell fraction (not recorded which). Receptors were obtained from a male donor with ankylosing spondylitis or in good health (not recorded which).

This chain joins TRBV20-1 and TRBJ1-2; unclear D gene. Germline assignment: CDR1 DFQATT and CDR2 SNEGSKA (reference sequence). The CDR3 runs 12 residues. V lost 1 base and J lost 5, with 8 bases in between. The CDR3 sequence is CSARVWGYGYTF. DNA of the CDR3: TGCAGTGCTAGAGTATGGGGTTATGGCTACACCTTC.

In this sample, this clonotype turned up a few times. The chain combines TRBV7-2 with TRBJ2-5; 8 bases match TRBD1. This CDR3 is built from 15 residues. After removal of 6 bases from V and 5 bases from J, the junction contained 11 bases not matched to a gene. Germline lookup yields CDR1 SGHTA and CDR2 FQGNSA. The CDR3 reads CASRHGQGGRETQYF. The CDR3, as DNA: TGTGCCAGCAGACATGGACAGGGAGGACGGGAGACCCAGTACTTC.

This clonotype showed up just a few times. The chain links TRBV9 to TRBJ2-3, with TRBD2 matching 8 bases. J was trimmed by 0 bases and V by 3 bases; bases with no gene match: 3. This CDR3 is built from 15 residues. Germline-derived CDR1 and CDR2 are SGDLS and YYNGEE. CDR3 residues: CASSEPGGSTDTQYF. For the CDR3, the DNA is TGTGCCAGCAGCGAGCCGGGGGGGAGCACAGATACGCAGTATTTT.

The chain employs TRBV12-3 or TRBV12-4 and TRBJ1-3; D call uncertain. Trimming stripped 5 bases from V and 0 bases from J, with 11 bases between. This CDR3 is 15 amino acids long. CDR3 sequence reads: CASSPPGVSGNTIYF. The CDR3 region has the DNA TGTGCCAGCAGTCCTCCCGGGGTCTCTGGAAACACCATATATTTT.

The chain links TRBV6-1 to TRBJ1-1; 7 positions match TRBD1. Per germline, CDR1 MNHNS and CDR2 SASEGT. The CDR3 consists of 15 residues. The J segment lost 0 bases and the V segment lost 4 bases, leaving 5 bases of the junction unmatched. CDR3 region: CASSGQGLMNTEAFF. The DNA of the CDR3 is TGTGCCAGCAGTGGACAGGGACTGATGAACACTGAAGCTTTCTTT.

The chain combines TRBV5-1 with TRBJ2-3; either TRBD1 or TRBD2 may supply D (6 bases each). Trimming took off 0 bases at V and 4 bases at J, with 12 bases between the two ends. The CDR3 is 15 amino acids. Germline V gene data show CDR1 as SGHRS and CDR2 as YFSETQ. This CDR3 reads CASSLAPGEADTQYF. The CDR3 DNA reads TGCGCCAGCAGCTTGGCCCCAGGGGAGGCAGATACGCAGTATTTT. The full variable domain, completed using reference TRBV5-1 and TRBJ2-3, is KAGVTQTPRYLIKTRGQQVTLSCSPISGHRSVSWYQQTPGQGLQFLFEYFSETQRNKGNFPGRFSGRQFSNSRSEMNVSTLELGDSALYLCASSLAPGEADTQYFGPGTRLTVL.

The genes are TRBV29-1 and TRBJ1-1, with no clear D. The CDR3 consists of 13 residues. Germline CDR1 SQVTM, CDR2 ANQGSEA. Trimming left V 4 bases short and J 0 bases short, with 9 bases between. The CDR3 spells CSVGRVLNTEAFF. In DNA, the CDR3 is TGCAGCGTTGGACGGGTGCTGAACACTGAAGCTTTCTTT.

This clonotype was found a few times. CDR3 sequence: CASSFYRLSSYNSPLHF. The CDR3 region has the DNA TGCGCCAGCAGCTTCTACAGGTTGAGCTCCTATAATTCACCCCTCCACTTT. V gene TRBV5-1 combines with J gene TRBJ1-6, with a weak D call TRBD1 (5 bases). The V and J ends lost 2 bases and 0 bases respectively, with 12 bases between them. Germline lookup yields CDR1 SGHRS and CDR2 YFSETQ. CDR3 length: 17 amino acids. Full variable domain (outside the CDR3, taken from reference TRBV5-1 and TRBJ1-6): KAGVTQTPRYLIKTRGQQVTLSCSPISGHRSVSWYQQTPGQGLQFLFEYFSETQRNKGNFPGRFSGRQFSNSRSEMNVSTLELGDSALYLCASSFYRLSSYNSPLHFGNGTRLTVT.

This clonotype was detected only a few times. V usage is TRBV27 and J usage is TRBJ2-2, with a possible D match to TRBD2 (6 bases). Trimming pared 4 bases from V and 3 bases from J, leaving 9 bases between. The CDR3 is 14 residues long. Germline assignment: CDR1 MNHEY and CDR2 SMNVEV (reference sequence). The CDR3, as DNA: TGTGCCAGCAGTTGGAGGGATTACACCGGGGAGCTGTTTTTT. Translated: CASSWRDYTGELFF.

This clonotype has just a few counts. The CDR3 coding sequence is TGTGCCAGCAGTTCGATGAAAGGGGGCTATGGCTACACCTTC. Amino acid sequence: CASSSMKGGYGYTF. This chain links TRBV12-3 or TRBV12-4 with TRBJ1-2; a weak D match, TRBD1 (6 bases). V was clipped by 4 bases and J by 4 bases, with 13 bases between them. CDR3 size: 14 residues.

The rearrangement links TRBV4-1 to TRBJ1-6; unclear D gene. CDR3 size: 16 residues. Germline values: CDR1 MGHRA, CDR2 YSYEKL. Trimming stripped 4 bases from V and 0 bases from J, with 10 bases between. The CDR3 DNA reads as TGCGCCAGCAGCCTCACAGCGAGCTCCTATAATTCACCCCTCCACTTT. This codes for CASSLTASSYNSPLHF.

The chain recombines TRBV5-1 with TRBJ2-1, with 8 nucleotides matching TRBD2. The CDR3 covers 15 residues. V shed 0 bases and J 9 bases; nucleotides not matched to a gene: 8. Per germline, CDR1 SGHRS and CDR2 YFSETQ. Written as DNA, the CDR3 is TGCGCCAGCAGCTTGGGGACGGGGGGGTACTCTGAGCAGTTCTTC. Translated, it gives CASSLGTGGYSEQFF.

The chain couples TRBV5-6 to TRBJ2-1; D is uncertain. Trimming removed 2 bases from V and 5 bases from J, with 8 bases in between. The CDR3 totals 13 residues. Per germline, CDR1 SGHDT and CDR2 YYEEEE. The CDR3 sequence is CASSLGAHNEQFF. The CDR3 coding sequence is TGTGCCAGCAGCTTAGGAGCGCACAATGAGCAGTTCTTC.

This clonotype was observed a handful of times. CDR3 bases: TGCAGCGCCGCACCAGGGGACGAGCAGTACTTC. Protein sequence: CSAAPGDEQYF. This sequence joins TRBV29-1 and TRBJ2-7; TRBD1 is a possible D gene (6 bases). CDR3 size: 11 residues. Trimming cost V 7 bases and J 5 bases, with 12 bases left between them. Looked up from germline, CDR1 is SQVTM and CDR2 is ANQGSEA.

V is TRBV5-1 and J is TRBJ1-3, with D possibly matching TRBD1 (5 bases). CDR1 and CDR2 from the germline V gene are SGHRS and YFSETQ. This CDR3 spans 14 amino acids. V lost 0 bases to trimming and J lost 8 bases, with 12 bases between them. CDR3 loop: CASSLAGTGDTIYF. CDR3 nucleotide sequence: TGCGCCAGCAGCTTGGCAGGGACCGGGGACACCATATATTTT. The entire variable domain, with the rest obtained from reference TRBV5-1 and TRBJ1-3, is as follows: KAGVTQTPRYLIKTRGQQVTLSCSPISGHRSVSWYQQTPGQGLQFLFEYFSETQRNKGNFPGRFSGRQFSNSRSEMNVSTLELGDSALYLCASSLAGTGDTIYFGEGSWLTVV.

This clonotype was seen a few times. The chain employs TRBV20-1 and TRBJ2-7; D possibly corresponds to TRBD1 (6 bases). The V end was cut by 6 bases, the J end by 2 bases, with 14 bases between. Germline CDR1 DFQATT, CDR2 SNEGSKA (reference sequence). This CDR3 contains 13 residues. In DNA form, the CDR3 reads TGCAGTGCCAGGACAGATGGTACCTACGAGCAGTACTTC. Amino acid sequence: CSARTDGTYEQYF.

The chain carries TRBV29-1 and TRBJ1-1; D gene unclear. CDR3 size: 10 residues. The germline V gene has CDR1 SQVTM and CDR2 ANQGSEA. The V end lost 1 base, the J end lost 4 bases, and 1 base lay between the germline ends. The CDR3 DNA follows: TGCAGCGTTGAAGGCACTGAAGCTTTCTTT. It specifies CSVEGTEAFF. Full variable domain (outside the CDR3, taken from reference TRBV29-1 and TRBJ1-1): SAVISQKPSRDICQRGTSLTIQCQVDSQVTMMFWYRQQPGQSLTLIATANQGSEATYESGFVIDKFPISRPNLTFSTLTVSNMSPEDSSIYLCSVEGTEAFFGQGTRLTVV.

The table lists this clonotype with many counts. This chain joins TRBV20-1 and TRBJ1-2, with a possible D match to TRBD1 (6 bases). Trimming took off 8 bases at V and 1 base at J, with 17 bases between the two ends. CDR1 and CDR2 from the germline V gene are DFQATT and SNEGSKA (reference sequence). This CDR3 contains 14 residues. The CDR3 sequence is CSPLGDIINYGYTF. The CDR3 DNA reads as TGCAGTCCCTTGGGGGACATCATTAACTATGGCTACACCTTC.

The V call is TRBV10-3, the J call TRBJ2-7; TRBD1 or TRBD2 may be the D gene (6 bases each). This CDR3 region has 14 residues. Trimming removed 3 bases at V and 5 bases at J, with 14 bases between. The germline CDR1 and CDR2 sequences are ENHRY and SYGVKD. CDR3 amino acids: CAISDGGAGDEQYF. The CDR3 nucleotides read TGTGCCATCAGTGACGGGGGCGCTGGCGACGAGCAGTACTTC.

This clonotype turned up a few times. The chain carries TRBV12-3 or TRBV12-4 and TRBJ1-3; TRBD1 aligns across 7 bases. The CDR3 covers 15 residues. V trimming: 6 bases; J trimming: 3 bases; junction bases outside the gene matches: 8. For the CDR3, the DNA is TGTGCCAGCAGAAGGTACAGGGGTGGTGGAAACACCATATATTTT. This encodes CASRRYRGGGNTIYF.

The V call is TRBV27, the J call TRBJ1-2, with D unresolved. Germline-derived CDR1 and CDR2 are MNHEY and SMNVEV (reference sequence). The CDR3 runs to 12 residues. V dropped 6 bases and J dropped 7 bases, with 12 bases sitting between them. The CDR3 region has the DNA TGTGCCAGCAGCTTAACGGGATTTGGCTACACCTTC. This encodes CASSLTGFGYTF.

The gene calls are TRBV5-1 and TRBJ2-7; 9 bases fit TRBD1. This CDR3 contains 15 residues. Trimming at V came to 1 base and at J to 4 bases, leaving 6 bases not matched to a gene. CDR1 SGHRS and CDR2 YFSETQ come from the germline V gene. CDR3 loop: CASSLTWDRDYEQYF. In nucleotides, the CDR3 is TGCGCCAGCAGCTTGACTTGGGACAGGGATTACGAGCAGTACTTC. Drawing the rest from reference TRBV5-1 and TRBJ2-7, the complete variable domain is KAGVTQTPRYLIKTRGQQVTLSCSPISGHRSVSWYQQTPGQGLQFLFEYFSETQRNKGNFPGRFSGRQFSNSRSEMNVSTLELGDSALYLCASSLTWDRDYEQYFGPGTRLTVT.

This clonotype occurred a few times. This chain joins TRBV5-1 and TRBJ2-1; D gene ambiguous. The CDR3 is 16 amino acids. In germline, CDR1 is SGHRS, CDR2 YFSETQ. Trimming stripped 1 base from V and 3 bases from J, with 14 bases between. The CDR3 DNA sequence: TGCGCCAGCAGCTTGTCGGGCGGCCCACTCTACAATGAGCAGTTCTTC. Its translation: CASSLSGGPLYNEQFF. Drawing the rest from reference TRBV5-1 and TRBJ2-1, the complete variable domain is KAGVTQTPRYLIKTRGQQVTLSCSPISGHRSVSWYQQTPGQGLQFLFEYFSETQRNKGNFPGRFSGRQFSNSRSEMNVSTLELGDSALYLCASSLSGGPLYNEQFFGPGTRLTVL.

There are a few counts of this clonotype. The chain uses TRBV4-1 and TRBJ1-4; D is unresolved. Germline CDR1 is MGHRA and CDR2 is YSYEKL. Trimming took off 8 bases at V and 4 bases at J, with 17 bases between the two ends. CDR3 length: 15 amino acids. The CDR3 DNA follows: TGCGCCAGCCGACTATGGAGGACCGATAATGAAAAACTGTTTTTT. Its protein is CASRLWRTDNEKLFF.

The chain joins TRBV5-4 to TRBJ2-1; weak D call: TRBD1 (6 bases). The CDR3 extends over 14 amino acids. Trimming removed 2 bases at V and 7 bases at J, with 13 bases between. The germline V gene has CDR1 SGHNT and CDR2 YYREEE (reference sequence). The CDR3 reads CASSFDQGSNEQFF. CDR3 sequence (DNA): TGTGCCAGCAGCTTTGATCAGGGGTCGAATGAGCAGTTCTTC. The whole variable domain, remainder taken from reference TRBV5-4 and TRBJ2-1, is ETGVTQSPTHLIKTRGQQVTLRCSSQSGHNTVSWYQQALGQGPQFIFQYYREEENGRGNFPPRFSGLQFPNYSSELNVNALELDDSALYLCASSFDQGSNEQFFGPGTRLTVL.

The chain recombines TRBV16 with TRBJ1-5; maybe TRBD1 (5 bases). Germline V gene data show CDR1 as KGHSY and CDR2 as FQNENV. CDR3 length: 14 amino acids. V lost 5 bases to trimming and J lost 5 bases, with 13 bases between them. This CDR3 reads CASSSDTTYQPQHF. The DNA for the CDR3 is TGTGCCAGCAGCTCGGACACTACCTATCAGCCCCAGCATTTT.